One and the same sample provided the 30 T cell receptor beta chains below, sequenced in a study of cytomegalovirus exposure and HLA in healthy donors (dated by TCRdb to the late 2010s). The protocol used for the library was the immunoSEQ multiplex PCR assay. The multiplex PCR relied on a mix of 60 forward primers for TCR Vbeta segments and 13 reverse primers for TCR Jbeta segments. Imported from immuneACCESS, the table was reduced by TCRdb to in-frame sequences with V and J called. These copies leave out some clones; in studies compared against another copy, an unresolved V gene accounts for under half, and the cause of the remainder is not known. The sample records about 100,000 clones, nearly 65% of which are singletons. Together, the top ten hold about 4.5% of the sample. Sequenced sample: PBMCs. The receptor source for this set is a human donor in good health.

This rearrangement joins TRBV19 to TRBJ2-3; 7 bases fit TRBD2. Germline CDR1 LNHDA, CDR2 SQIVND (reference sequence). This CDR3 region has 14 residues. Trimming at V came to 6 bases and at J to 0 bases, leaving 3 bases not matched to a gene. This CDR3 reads CASRAGPSTDTQYF. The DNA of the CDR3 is TGTGCCAGTAGAGCGGGACCTAGCACAGATACGCAGTATTTT.

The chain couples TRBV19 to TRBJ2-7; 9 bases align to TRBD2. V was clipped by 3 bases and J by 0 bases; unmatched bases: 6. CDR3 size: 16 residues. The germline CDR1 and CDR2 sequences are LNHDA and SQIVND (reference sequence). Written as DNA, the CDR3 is TGTGCCAGTAGTATTGGTAGCGGGAGTCTCTCCTACGAGCAGTACTTC. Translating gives CASSIGSGSLSYEQYF.

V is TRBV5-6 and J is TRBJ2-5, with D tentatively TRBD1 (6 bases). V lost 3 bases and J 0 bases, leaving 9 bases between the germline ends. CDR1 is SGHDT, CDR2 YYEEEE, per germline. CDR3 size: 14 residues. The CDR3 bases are TGTGCCAGCAGCTCGACAGGCAACCAAGAGACCCAGTACTTC. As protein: CASSSTGNQETQYF.

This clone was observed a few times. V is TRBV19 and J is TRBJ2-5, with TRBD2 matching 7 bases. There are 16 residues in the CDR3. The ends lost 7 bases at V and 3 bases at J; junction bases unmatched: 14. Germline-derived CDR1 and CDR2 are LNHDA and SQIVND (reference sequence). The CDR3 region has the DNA TGTGCCAGTACCACCTCCGGGTTTGCGGGAGAAGAGACCCAGTACTTC. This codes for CASTTSGFAGEETQYF.

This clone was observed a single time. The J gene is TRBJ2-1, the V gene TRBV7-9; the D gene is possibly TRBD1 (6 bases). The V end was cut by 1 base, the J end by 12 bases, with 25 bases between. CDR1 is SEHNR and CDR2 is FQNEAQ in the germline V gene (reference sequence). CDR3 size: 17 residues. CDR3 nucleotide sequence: TGTGCCAGCAGCTTAGACCGAACAGGGACCAGACAGACTGGGCAGTTCTTC. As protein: CASSLDRTGTRQTGQFF.

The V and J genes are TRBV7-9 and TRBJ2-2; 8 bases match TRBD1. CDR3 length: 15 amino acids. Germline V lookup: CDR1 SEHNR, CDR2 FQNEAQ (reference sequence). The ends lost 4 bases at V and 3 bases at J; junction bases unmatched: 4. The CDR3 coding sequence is TGTGCCAGCAGCTCCGGGACAGGCGACACCGGGGAGCTGTTTTTT. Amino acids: CASSSGTGDTGELFF.

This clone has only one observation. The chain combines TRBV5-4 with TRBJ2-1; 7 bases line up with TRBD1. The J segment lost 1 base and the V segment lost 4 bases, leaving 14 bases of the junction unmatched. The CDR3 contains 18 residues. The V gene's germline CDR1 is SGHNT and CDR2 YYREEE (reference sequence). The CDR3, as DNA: TGTGCCAGCAGCCCCCGAAGATCAGACAGGGAATCCTACAATGAGCAGTTCTTC. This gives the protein CASSPRRSDRESYNEQFF. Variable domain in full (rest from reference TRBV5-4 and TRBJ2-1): ETGVTQSPTHLIKTRGQQVTLRCSSQSGHNTVSWYQQALGQGPQFIFQYYREEENGRGNFPPRFSGLQFPNYSSELNVNALELDDSALYLCASSPRRSDRESYNEQFFGPGTRLTVL.

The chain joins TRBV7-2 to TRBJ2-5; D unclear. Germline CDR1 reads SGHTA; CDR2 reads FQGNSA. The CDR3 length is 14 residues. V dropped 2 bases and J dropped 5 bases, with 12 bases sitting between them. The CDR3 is CASSLSSLRETQYF. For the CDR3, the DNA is TGTGCCAGCAGCTTATCCAGTTTGAGGGAGACCCAGTACTTC.

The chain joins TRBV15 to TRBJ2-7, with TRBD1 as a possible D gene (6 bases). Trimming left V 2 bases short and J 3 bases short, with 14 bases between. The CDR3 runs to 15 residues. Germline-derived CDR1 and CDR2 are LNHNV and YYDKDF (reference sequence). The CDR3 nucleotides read TGTGCCACCAGCAGAACCGGGACAACCGTCTACGAGCAGTACTTC. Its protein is CATSRTGTTVYEQYF.

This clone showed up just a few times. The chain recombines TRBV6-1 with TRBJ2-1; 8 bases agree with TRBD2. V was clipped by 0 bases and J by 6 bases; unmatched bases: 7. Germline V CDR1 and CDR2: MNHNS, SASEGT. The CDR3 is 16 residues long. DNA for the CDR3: TGTGCCAGCAGTGAAGCGGAGCGGGAGTTGGGCAATGAGCAGTTCTTC. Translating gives CASSEAERELGNEQFF.

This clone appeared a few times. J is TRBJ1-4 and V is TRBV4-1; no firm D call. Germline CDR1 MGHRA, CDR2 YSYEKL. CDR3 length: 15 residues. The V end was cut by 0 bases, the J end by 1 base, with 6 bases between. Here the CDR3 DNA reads TGCGCCAGCAGCCAAGAGGGCCGAACTAATGAAAAACTGTTTTTT. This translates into CASSQEGRTNEKLFF.

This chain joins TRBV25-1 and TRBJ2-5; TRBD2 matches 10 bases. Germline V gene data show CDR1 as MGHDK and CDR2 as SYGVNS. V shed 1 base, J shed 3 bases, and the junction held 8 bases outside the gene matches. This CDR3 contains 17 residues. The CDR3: CASSESLSTSGKETQYF. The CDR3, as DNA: TGTGCCAGCAGTGAATCCCTCTCTACTAGCGGGAAAGAGACCCAGTACTTC.

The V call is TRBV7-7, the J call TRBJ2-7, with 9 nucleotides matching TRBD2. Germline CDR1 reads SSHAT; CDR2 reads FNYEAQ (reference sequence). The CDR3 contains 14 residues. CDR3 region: CASRGREGSYEQYF. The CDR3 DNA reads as TGTGCTAGCCGGGGGCGGGAGGGTTCCTACGAGCAGTACTTC.

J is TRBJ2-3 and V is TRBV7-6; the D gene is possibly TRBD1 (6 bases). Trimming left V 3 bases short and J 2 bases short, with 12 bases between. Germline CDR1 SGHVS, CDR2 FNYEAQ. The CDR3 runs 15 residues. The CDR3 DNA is TGTGCCAGCAGCTTTCGTGGGGGCCCCACAGATACGCAGTATTTT. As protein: CASSFRGGPTDTQYF.

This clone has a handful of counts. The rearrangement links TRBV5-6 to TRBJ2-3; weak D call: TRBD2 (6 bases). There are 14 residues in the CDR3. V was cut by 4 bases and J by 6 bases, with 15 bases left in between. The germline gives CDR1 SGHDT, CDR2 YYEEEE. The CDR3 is CASSPGLRGDTQYF. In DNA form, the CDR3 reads TGTGCCAGCAGCCCGGGACTGAGGGGCGATACGCAGTATTTT. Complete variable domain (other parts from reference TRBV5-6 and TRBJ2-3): DAGVTQSPTHLIKTRGQQVTLRCSPKSGHDTVSWYQQALGQGPQFIFQYYEEEERQRGNFPDRFSGHQFPNYSSELNVNALLLGDSALYLCASSPGLRGDTQYFGPGTRLTVL.

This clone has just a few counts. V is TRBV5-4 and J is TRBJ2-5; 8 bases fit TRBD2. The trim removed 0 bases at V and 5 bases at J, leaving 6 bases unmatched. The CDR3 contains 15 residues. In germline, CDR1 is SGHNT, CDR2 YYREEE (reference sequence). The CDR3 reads CASSLAGGARETQYF. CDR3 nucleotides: TGTGCCAGCAGCTTGGCCGGGGGGGCTCGGGAGACCCAGTACTTC.

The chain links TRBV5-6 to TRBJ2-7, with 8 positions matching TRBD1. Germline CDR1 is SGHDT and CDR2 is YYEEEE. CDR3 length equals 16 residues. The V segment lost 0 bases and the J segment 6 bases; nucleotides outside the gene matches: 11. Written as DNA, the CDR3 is TGTGCCAGCAGCTTGGGGGAGACAGGGGTAAAGGTCGAGCAGTACTTC. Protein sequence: CASSLGETGVKVEQYF.

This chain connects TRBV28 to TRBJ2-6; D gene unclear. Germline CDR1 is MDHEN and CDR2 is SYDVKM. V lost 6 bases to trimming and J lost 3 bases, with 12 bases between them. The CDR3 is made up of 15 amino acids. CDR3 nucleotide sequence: TGTGCCAGCAGCCGACTTGGTAGTGGGGCCAACGTCCTGACTTTC. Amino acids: CASSRLGSGANVLTF. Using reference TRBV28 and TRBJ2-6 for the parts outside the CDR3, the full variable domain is DVKVTQSSRYLVKRTGEKVFLECVQDMDHENMFWYRQDPGLGLRLIYFSYDVKMKEKGDIPEGYSVSREKKERFSLILESASTNQTSMYLCASSRLGSGANVLTFGAGSRLTVL.

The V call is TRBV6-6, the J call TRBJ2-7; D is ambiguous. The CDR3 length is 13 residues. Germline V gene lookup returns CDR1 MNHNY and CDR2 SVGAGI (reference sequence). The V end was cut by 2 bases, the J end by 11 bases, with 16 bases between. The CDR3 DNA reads TGTGCCAGCAGTTACATCTTCCACGACCAGGAGTACTTC. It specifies CASSYIFHDQEYF.

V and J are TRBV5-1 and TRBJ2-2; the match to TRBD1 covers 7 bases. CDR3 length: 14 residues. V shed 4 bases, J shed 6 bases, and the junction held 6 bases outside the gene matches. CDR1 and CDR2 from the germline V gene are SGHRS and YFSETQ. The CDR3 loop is CASSIAGGSGELFF. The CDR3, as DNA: TGCGCCAGCAGCATCGCAGGGGGATCCGGGGAGCTGTTTTTT.

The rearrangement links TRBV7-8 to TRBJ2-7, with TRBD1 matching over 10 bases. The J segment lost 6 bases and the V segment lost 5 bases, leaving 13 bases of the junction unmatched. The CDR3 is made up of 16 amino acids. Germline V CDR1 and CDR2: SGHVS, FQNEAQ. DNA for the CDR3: TGTGCCAGCAGCGCCCCGGACAGGGGGTATCCTCTCGAGCAGTACTTC. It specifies CASSAPDRGYPLEQYF.

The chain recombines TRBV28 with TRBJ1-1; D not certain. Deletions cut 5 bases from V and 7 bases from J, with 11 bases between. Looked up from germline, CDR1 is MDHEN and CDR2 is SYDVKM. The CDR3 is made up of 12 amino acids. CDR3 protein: CASSPYELEAFF. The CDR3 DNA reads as TGTGCCAGCAGTCCCTACGAACTTGAAGCTTTCTTT. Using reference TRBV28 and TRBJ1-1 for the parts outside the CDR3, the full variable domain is DVKVTQSSRYLVKRTGEKVFLECVQDMDHENMFWYRQDPGLGLRLIYFSYDVKMKEKGDIPEGYSVSREKKERFSLILESASTNQTSMYLCASSPYELEAFFGQGTRLTVV.

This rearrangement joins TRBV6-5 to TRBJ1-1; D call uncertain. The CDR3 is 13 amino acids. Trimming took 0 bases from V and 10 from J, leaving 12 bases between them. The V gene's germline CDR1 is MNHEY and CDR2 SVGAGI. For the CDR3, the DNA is TGTGCCAGCAGTTACTCGAGTTCCGGAGTAGCTTTCTTT. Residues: CASSYSSSGVAFF.

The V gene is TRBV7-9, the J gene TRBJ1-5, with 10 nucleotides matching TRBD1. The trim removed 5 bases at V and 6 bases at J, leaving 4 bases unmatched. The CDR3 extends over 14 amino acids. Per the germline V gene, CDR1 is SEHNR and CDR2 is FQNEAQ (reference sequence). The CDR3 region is CASSAGTGVQPQHF. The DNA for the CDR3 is TGTGCCAGCAGCGCCGGGACAGGGGTTCAGCCCCAGCATTTT.

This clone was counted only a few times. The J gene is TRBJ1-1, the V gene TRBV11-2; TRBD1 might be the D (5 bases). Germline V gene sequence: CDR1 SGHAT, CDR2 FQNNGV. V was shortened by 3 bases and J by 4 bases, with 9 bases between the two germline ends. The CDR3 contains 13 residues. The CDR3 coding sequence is TGTGCCAGCAGCTTGTCGGGGGGCACTGAAGCTTTCTTT. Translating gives CASSLSGGTEAFF.

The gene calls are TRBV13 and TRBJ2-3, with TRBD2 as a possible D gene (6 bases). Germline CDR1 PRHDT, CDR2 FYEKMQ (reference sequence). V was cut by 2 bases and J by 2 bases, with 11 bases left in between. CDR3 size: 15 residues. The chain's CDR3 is CASSLRGTTTDTQYF. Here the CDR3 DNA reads TGTGCCAGCAGCTTACGGGGGACCACCACAGATACGCAGTATTTT.

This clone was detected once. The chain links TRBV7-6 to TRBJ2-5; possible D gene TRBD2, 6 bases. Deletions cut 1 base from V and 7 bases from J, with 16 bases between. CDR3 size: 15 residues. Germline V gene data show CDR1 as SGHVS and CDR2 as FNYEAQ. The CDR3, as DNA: TGTGCCAGCAGCTTAGGAGGCGGGGCCTCTGGGACCCAGTACTTC. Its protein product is CASSLGGGASGTQYF.

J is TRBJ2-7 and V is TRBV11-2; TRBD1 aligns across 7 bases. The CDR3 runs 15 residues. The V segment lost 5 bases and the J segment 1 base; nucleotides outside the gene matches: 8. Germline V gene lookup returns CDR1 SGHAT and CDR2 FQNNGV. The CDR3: CASSHVRGQSYEQYF. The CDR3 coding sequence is TGTGCCAGCAGCCACGTAAGGGGGCAATCCTACGAGCAGTACTTC.

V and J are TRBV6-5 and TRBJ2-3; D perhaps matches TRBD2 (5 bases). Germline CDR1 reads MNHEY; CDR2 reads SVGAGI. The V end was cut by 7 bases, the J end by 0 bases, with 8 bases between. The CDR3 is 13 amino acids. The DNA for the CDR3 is TGTGCCAGCACCACGGGGAGCACAGATACGCAGTATTTT. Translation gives CASTTGSTDTQYF.

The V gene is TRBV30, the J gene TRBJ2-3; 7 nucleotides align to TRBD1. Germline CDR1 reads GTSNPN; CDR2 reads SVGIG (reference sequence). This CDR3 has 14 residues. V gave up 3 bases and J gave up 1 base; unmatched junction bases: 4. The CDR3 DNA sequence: TGTGCCTGGAGCCTAGGGACAGGCACAGATACGCAGTATTTT. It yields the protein CAWSLGTGTDTQYF.